These 3 T cell receptor beta chains were all obtained from the same sample, sequenced in a study of blood T cells in healthy people across ages. Alongside a J-beta primer mix, a sample-barcoded 5' primer served in a second PCR lasting about 7 to 12 cycles. Each CDR3 protein gets one entry after TCRdb re-called the 5' RACE reads with MiXCR. The sample lists about 1.8 million distinct CDR3 sequences, about 49% occurring once. The sequenced sample consisted of blood. The origin of the receptors is a middle-aged woman in good health.

V is TRBV20-1 and J is TRBJ2-3; 15 positions match TRBD2. There are 20 residues in the CDR3. Looked up from germline, CDR1 is DFQATT and CDR2 is SNEGSKA (reference sequence). V shed 2 bases, J shed 2 bases, and the junction held 14 bases outside the gene matches. Written as DNA, the CDR3 is TGCAGTGCTAGACCCATTCCGGGACTAGCGGGGGGCGCAACCACAGATACGCAGTATTTT. Protein sequence: CSARPIPGLAGGATTDTQYF.

The V gene is TRBV20-1, the J gene TRBJ1-2; tentatively, D is TRBD1 (5 bases). V was pared by 0 bases and J by 6 bases, with 14 bases between. The CDR3 is 14 amino acids. Per germline, CDR1 DFQATT and CDR2 SNEGSKA (reference sequence). CDR3 DNA sequence: TGCAGTGCTAGAGATAGGTGGACAAGGAATGGCTACACCTTC. The encoded protein is CSARDRWTRNGYTF.

The chain combines TRBV10-3 with TRBJ2-3; 7 bases map to TRBD1. The CDR3 covers 18 residues. V shed 6 bases, J shed 2 bases, and the junction held 17 bases outside the gene matches. CDR1 and CDR2 from the germline V gene are ENHRY and SYGVKD. CDR3 sequence reads: CAIRPTGITGTYTDTQYF. The DNA of the CDR3 is TGTGCCATCAGACCGACAGGGATTACCGGCACATACACAGATACGCAGTATTTT.